This entry lists 27 T cell receptor beta chains sequenced from one sample in a study of blood T cell repertoires in COVID-19. The method was immunoSEQ multiplex PCR; TCRdb's version includes in-frame clones alone and lacks a portion of them. The sample has 130,000 or so clones, more than 65% seen once. The sequenced sample consisted of peripheral blood. All receptors derive from a woman between 70 and 85 years old with acute or convalescent COVID-19.

The chain recombines TRBV10-3 with TRBJ1-6; no definite D call. Trimming removed 0 bases from V and 10 bases from J, with 13 bases in between. Germline assignment: CDR1 ENHRY and CDR2 SYGVKD. The length of the CDR3 is 15 residues. CDR3 in DNA: TGTGCCATCAGTGAGTCTAAGCGGGGTACGTCACCCCTCCACTTT. It encodes CAISESKRGTSPLHF.

This clone was counted once. This chain connects TRBV27 to TRBJ1-5; 7 bases fit TRBD1. Germline CDR1 and CDR2: MNHEY and SMNVEV (reference sequence). The V and J ends lost 5 bases and 2 bases, in that order; junction bases with no gene match: 6. This CDR3 is built from 15 residues. The CDR3 here is CASSTRGNGNQPQHF. CDR3 sequence (DNA): TGTGCCAGCAGTACCAGGGGGAATGGCAATCAGCCCCAGCATTTT.

This rearrangement joins TRBV19 to TRBJ1-2; D ambiguous. The CDR3 extends over 16 amino acids. The V gene lost 1 base and the J gene lost 0 bases, with 12 bases spanning the gap. Looked up from germline, CDR1 is LNHDA and CDR2 is SQIVND (reference sequence). The CDR3 spells CASSIVLPEANYGYTF. CDR3 in DNA: TGTGCCAGTAGTATAGTATTGCCAGAAGCTAACTATGGCTACACCTTC.

This clone came up a few times. V and J are TRBV3-1 (or the pseudogene TRBV3-2) and TRBJ1-3; weak D call: TRBD1 (6 bases). In germline, CDR1 is LGHDT, CDR2 YNNKEL (reference sequence). The V and J ends lost 1 base and 2 bases respectively, with 9 bases between them. CDR3 length: 15 amino acids. The CDR3 protein is CASSQGSGAGNTIYF. In nucleotides, the CDR3 is TGTGCCAGCAGCCAAGGGTCAGGGGCTGGAAACACCATATATTTT.

The chain has TRBV19 and TRBJ2-5; TRBD1 matches at 9 bases. The length of the CDR3 is 15 residues. The trim removed 4 bases at V and 5 bases at J, leaving 8 bases unmatched. The germline V gene has CDR1 LNHDA and CDR2 SQIVND (reference sequence). CDR3 DNA sequence: TGTGCCAGTAGTACGGGACAGGGTCGGGGGGAGACCCAGTACTTC. Its translation is CASSTGQGRGETQYF.

This clone appeared a few times. The chain carries TRBV11-2 and TRBJ1-1; 8 bases map to TRBD1. The junction had 8 bases not matched to a gene; V was cut back by 6 bases and J by 2 bases. Looked up from germline, CDR1 is SGHAT and CDR2 is FQNNGV. The CDR3 is 15 residues long. The CDR3 DNA reads TGTGCCAGCAGGGCGGACAGGGCCACTAACACTGAAGCTTTCTTT. As protein: CASRADRATNTEAFF.

Only one count was recorded for this clone. For the CDR3, the DNA is TGTGCCAGCTCACCTCTACCTAGCGGGATAAGTACAGATACGCAGTATTTT. As protein: CASSPLPSGISTDTQYF. The chain has TRBV18 and TRBJ2-3; 9 bases line up with TRBD2. Germline CDR1 is KGHSH and CDR2 is LQKENI. V lost 3 bases and J lost 3; bases outside the gene matches: 10. CDR3 length: 17 residues.

The gene calls are TRBV6-5 and TRBJ1-6, with D possibly matching TRBD1 (6 bases). The CDR3 sequence is 15 residues long. The V gene's germline CDR1 is MNHEY and CDR2 SVGAGI. V gave up 6 bases and J gave up 7 bases, with 16 bases separating them. The CDR3 nucleotides read TGTGCCAGCAGAAGAGGTACAGGGACCAATTCACCCCTCCACTTT. Encoded protein: CASRRGTGTNSPLHF.

V gene TRBV24-1 combines with J gene TRBJ1-2, with 7 bases identical to TRBD1. Germline lookup yields CDR1 KGHDR and CDR2 SFDVKD. Losses at the gene ends were 1 base for V and 3 bases for J; bases not matched to a gene: 4. The CDR3 consists of 15 residues. CDR3 nucleotide sequence: TGTGCCACCAGTGATTTTCGACAGGGACACTATGGCTACACCTTC. Translation gives CATSDFRQGHYGYTF.

V usage is TRBV10-1 and J usage is TRBJ2-3, with 7 bases aligning to TRBD2. The CDR3 spans 17 residues. The ends lost 4 bases at V and 6 bases at J; junction bases unmatched: 16. CDR1 is WNHNN, CDR2 SYGVQD, per germline (reference sequence). CDR3 protein: CASSGKSGGRIRDTQYF. CDR3 nucleotides: TGCGCCAGCAGTGGAAAATCGGGAGGCCGGATACGGGATACGCAGTATTTT.

The CDR3 is CASSFARASQHF. The CDR3 region has the DNA TGTGCCAGCAGTTTCGCGAGGGCTAGCCAGCATTTT. This chain links TRBV28 with TRBJ1-5; D is undetermined. The CDR3 extends over 12 amino acids. V lost 3 bases and J lost 12, with 12 bases in between. CDR1 and CDR2 (germline): MDHEN, SYDVKM.

The chain recombines TRBV19 with TRBJ2-2; D is possibly TRBD2 (6 bases). The V end was cut by 7 bases, the J end by 8 bases, with 17 bases between. Germline V lookup: CDR1 LNHDA, CDR2 SQIVND (reference sequence). This CDR3 is 14 amino acids long. The DNA for the CDR3 is TGTGCCAGTACCCCTTCGACTAGAGCTGGGGAGCTGTTTTTT. Translation gives CASTPSTRAGELFF.

This clone appeared a few times. V is TRBV19 and J is TRBJ1-6; perhaps TRBD1 as D (6 bases). CDR1 and CDR2 (germline): LNHDA, SQIVND (reference sequence). This CDR3 is built from 17 residues. Trimming shortened V by 5 bases and J by 0 bases, and 14 bases separated the two germline ends. CDR3 sequence: CASSHDRTSSYNSPLHF. CDR3 bases: TGTGCCAGTAGTCATGACAGGACGAGCTCCTATAATTCACCCCTCCACTTT.

This chain links TRBV7-9 with TRBJ2-1; 9 positions agree with TRBD2. Germline CDR1 and CDR2: SEHNR and FQNEAQ (reference sequence). This CDR3 comprises 15 residues. V lost 2 bases and J lost 7; bases outside the gene matches: 6. Written as DNA, the CDR3 is TGTGCCAGCAGCTTAATCGGCGGGAGGGCAAATGAGCAGTTCTTC. This gives the protein CASSLIGGRANEQFF.

J is TRBJ2-3 and V is TRBV14; possible D gene TRBD2, 6 bases. Deletions cut 3 bases from V and 0 bases from J, with 13 bases between. This CDR3 contains 16 residues. The germline CDR1 and CDR2 sequences are SGHDN and FVKESK. In DNA form, the CDR3 reads TGTGCCAGCAGCCAGGGGGGACCTACGAGCACAGATACGCAGTATTTT. Encoded protein: CASSQGGPTSTDTQYF.

The rearrangement links TRBV21-1 to TRBJ2-7; no check of the table's D call, TRBD1, against the DNA was made. TRBV21-1 is an annotated pseudogene. The CDR3 is made up of 14 amino acids. Here the CDR3 reads CASSKLRGAYEQYF. The CDR3 region has the DNA TGTGCCAGCAGCAAACTCAGGGGCGCCTACGAGCAGTACTTC.

The chain employs TRBV19 and TRBJ2-7; 8 bases map to TRBD1. CDR1 LNHDA and CDR2 SQIVND come from the germline V gene (reference sequence). CDR3 length: 15 residues. Trimming removed 5 bases from V and 1 base from J; junction bases left unmatched: 7. CDR3 loop: CASSPVGTGSYEQYF. The CDR3 DNA follows: TGTGCCAGTAGTCCTGTAGGGACAGGATCCTACGAGCAGTACTTC.

Ten or more counts support this clone. The chain employs TRBV18 and TRBJ1-1, with D possibly being TRBD1 (6 bases). With 3 bases removed from V and 6 bases from J, the gap between germline ends came to 14 bases. The germline V gene has CDR1 KGHSH and CDR2 LQKENI. The CDR3 contains 14 residues. The CDR3 here is CASSPRQDLAEAFF. CDR3 nucleotides: TGTGCCAGCTCACCCAGACAGGACTTGGCTGAAGCTTTCTTT.

CDR3 loop: CASSLASESYNEQFF. DNA for the CDR3: TGTGCCAGCAGCCTGGCTAGCGAATCCTACAATGAGCAGTTCTTC. The V gene is TRBV3-1 (or the pseudogene TRBV3-2), the J gene TRBJ2-1, with a weak D call TRBD2 (6 bases). This CDR3 comprises 15 residues. V lost 4 bases and J 1 base, leaving 11 bases between the germline ends. CDR1 and CDR2 from the germline V gene are LGHDT and YNNKEL (reference sequence).

In nucleotides, the CDR3 is TGTGCCAGCAGTCCCAGGGGCGGCAGCGAGACCGGGGAGCTGTTTTTT. This codes for CASSPRGGSETGELFF. This sequence joins TRBV28 and TRBJ2-2; TRBD1 might be the D (6 bases). Germline values: CDR1 MDHEN, CDR2 SYDVKM. The V gene lost 5 bases and the J gene lost 5 bases, with 18 bases spanning the gap. The length of the CDR3 is 16 residues.

The J gene is TRBJ2-2, the V gene TRBV2; TRBD2 might be the D (5 bases). The CDR3 spans 15 residues. With 1 base removed from V and 1 base from J, the gap between germline ends came to 7 bases. Germline-derived CDR1 and CDR2 are SNHLY and FYNNEI. The DNA for the CDR3 is TGTGCCAGCAGTGAAGAGGCGGGGAACACCGGGGAGCTGTTTTTT. It translates to CASSEEAGNTGELFF.

The chain recombines TRBV2 with TRBJ2-5; no firm D call. V lost 5 bases and J lost 1, with 8 bases in between. The CDR3 spans 13 residues. Germline values: CDR1 SNHLY, CDR2 FYNNEI. CDR3 region: CASSLTVQETQYF. The CDR3, as DNA: TGTGCCAGCAGTCTAACAGTCCAAGAGACCCAGTACTTC.

The chain carries TRBV5-1 and TRBJ1-2; 7 bases are a match to TRBD1. This CDR3 has 14 residues. V shed 0 bases and J 8 bases; nucleotides not matched to a gene: 7. Germline V gives CDR1 SGHRS, CDR2 YFSETQ. The CDR3 nucleotides are TGCGCCAGCAGCTTGGAACAGGGGATAGGGGGCTACACCTTC. This gives the protein CASSLEQGIGGYTF.

The V gene is TRBV3-1 (or the pseudogene TRBV3-2), the J gene TRBJ1-6, with a possible D match to TRBD1 (5 bases). CDR1 is LGHDT and CDR2 is YNNKEL in the germline V gene (reference sequence). V lost 3 bases to trimming and J lost 7 bases, with 7 bases between them. The CDR3 consists of 13 residues. CDR3 DNA sequence: TGTGCCAGCAGCCAGAGACAGAATTCACCCCTCCACTTT. Translating it yields CASSQRQNSPLHF.

This clone came up a few times. The chain uses TRBV11-2 and TRBJ1-6; D remains ambiguous. The CDR3 sequence is 13 residues long. Trimming left V 0 bases short and J 9 bases short, with 6 bases between. Germline V gene sequence: CDR1 SGHAT, CDR2 FQNNGV. In nucleotides, the CDR3 is TGTGCCAGCAGCTTAGAGAGGTTTTCACCCCTCCACTTT. Translating gives CASSLERFSPLHF. Full variable domain (missing parts from reference TRBV11-2 and TRBJ1-6): EAGVAQSPRYKIIEKRQSVAFWCNPISGHATLYWYQQILGQGPKLLIQFQNNGVVDDSQLPKDRFSAERLKGVDSTLKIQPAKLEDSAVYLCASSLERFSPLHFGNGTRLTVT.

This chain connects TRBV4-1 to TRBJ2-5, with a tentative D call TRBD2 (6 bases). Trimming took off 2 bases at V and 7 bases at J, with 17 bases between the two ends. CDR1 is MGHRA and CDR2 is YSYEKL in the germline V gene. This CDR3 has 15 residues. The CDR3 is CASSQLTVLGGTQYF. DNA of the CDR3: TGCGCCAGCAGCCAACTGACAGTCCTGGGGGGGACCCAGTACTTC.

The CDR3 DNA reads TGTGCCATCAGGCCCGGGACAGGGGGCCTAAACTCTGGAAACACCATATATTTT. It translates to CAIRPGTGGLNSGNTIYF. The V gene is TRBV10-3, the J gene TRBJ1-3, with 12 nucleotides matching TRBD1. From germline, CDR1 is ENHRY and CDR2 SYGVKD. CDR3 size: 18 residues. After removal of 6 bases from V and 0 bases from J, the junction contained 9 bases not matched to a gene.